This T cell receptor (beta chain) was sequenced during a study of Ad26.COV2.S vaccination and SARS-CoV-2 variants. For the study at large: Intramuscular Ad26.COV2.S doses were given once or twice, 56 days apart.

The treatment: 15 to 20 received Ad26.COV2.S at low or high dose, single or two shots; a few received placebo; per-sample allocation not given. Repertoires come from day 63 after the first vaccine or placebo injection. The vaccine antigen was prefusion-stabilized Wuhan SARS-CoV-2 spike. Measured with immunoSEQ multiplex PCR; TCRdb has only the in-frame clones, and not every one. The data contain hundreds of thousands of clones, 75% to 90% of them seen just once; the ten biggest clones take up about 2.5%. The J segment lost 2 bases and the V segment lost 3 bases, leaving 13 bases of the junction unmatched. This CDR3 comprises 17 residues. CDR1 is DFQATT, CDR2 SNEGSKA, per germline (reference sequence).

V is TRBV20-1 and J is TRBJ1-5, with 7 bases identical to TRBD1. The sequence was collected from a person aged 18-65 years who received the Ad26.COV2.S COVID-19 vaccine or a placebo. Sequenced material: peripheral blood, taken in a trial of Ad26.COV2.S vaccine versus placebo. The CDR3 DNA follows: TGCAGTGCTAGTTGGACAGGAGATCTATCTGGCAATCAGCCCCAGCATTTT. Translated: CSASWTGDLSGNQPQHF.